This T cell receptor (beta chain) derives from a study of T cell repertoires in cytomegalovirus infection. Across the study: CMV infection plus the matching HLA type was flagged by public TCR beta signatures. Study results and limitations: HLA-C-restricted CMV clonotypes gave the most frequent clonotype in two of eight donors.

On this clonotype: Its matching antigen is unknown.

TCRdb re-analysed the reads in MiXCR, keeping a single row per CDR3 protein. Here the sample spans roughly 340,000 distinct CDR3 sequences, 25% to 30% being singletons. The CDR3 is made up of 16 amino acids. Germline CDR1 reads MGHDK; CDR2 reads SYGVNS. V lost 1 base, J lost 7 bases, and 9 bases stayed unmatched. The chain couples TRBV25-1 to TRBJ2-1; 8 nucleotides align to TRBD2. This receptor was obtained from a human donor in good health (CMV status not recorded). Some clones in this sample may be carry-over from other donors' samples. Material: cultured PBMCs, obtained from culture after CMV antigen stimulation. The CDR3 DNA is TGTGCCAGCAGTGAATCTCCGGGGGGGCAGGCAAATGAGCAGTTCTTC. This gives the protein CASSESPGGQANEQFF.